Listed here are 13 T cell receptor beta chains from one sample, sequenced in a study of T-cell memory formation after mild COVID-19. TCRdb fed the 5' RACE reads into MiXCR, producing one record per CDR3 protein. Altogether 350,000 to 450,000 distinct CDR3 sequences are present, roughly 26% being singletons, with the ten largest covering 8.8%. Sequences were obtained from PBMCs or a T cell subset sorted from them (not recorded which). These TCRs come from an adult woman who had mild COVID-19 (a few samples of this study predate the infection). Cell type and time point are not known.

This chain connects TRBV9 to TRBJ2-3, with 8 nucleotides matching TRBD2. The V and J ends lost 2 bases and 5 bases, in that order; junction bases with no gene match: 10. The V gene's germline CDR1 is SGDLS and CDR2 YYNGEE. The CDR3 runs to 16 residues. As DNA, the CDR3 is TGTGCCAGCAGCGTGGATAGCGGGGCCGGGGGAGATACGCAGTATTTT. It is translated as CASSVDSGAGGDTQYF. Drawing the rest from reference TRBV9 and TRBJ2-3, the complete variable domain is DSGVTQTPKHLITATGQRVTLRCSPRSGDLSVYWYQQSLDQGLQFLIQYYNGEERAKGNILERFSAQQFPDLHSELNLSSLELGDSALYFCASSVDSGAGGDTQYFGPGTRLTVL.

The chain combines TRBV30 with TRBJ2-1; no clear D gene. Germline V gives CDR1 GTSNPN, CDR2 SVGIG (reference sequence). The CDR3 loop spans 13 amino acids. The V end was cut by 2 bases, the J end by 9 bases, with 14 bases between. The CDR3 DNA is TGTGCCTGGAGTCCCCTCTCGTCTGGTGAGCAGTTCTTC. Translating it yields CAWSPLSSGEQFF.

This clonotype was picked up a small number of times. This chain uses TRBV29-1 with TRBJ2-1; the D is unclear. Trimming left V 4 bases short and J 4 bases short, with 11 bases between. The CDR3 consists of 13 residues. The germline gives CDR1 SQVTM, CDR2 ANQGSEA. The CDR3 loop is CSVGSVSYNEQFF. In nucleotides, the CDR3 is TGCAGCGTTGGGAGCGTTTCTTACAATGAGCAGTTCTTC.

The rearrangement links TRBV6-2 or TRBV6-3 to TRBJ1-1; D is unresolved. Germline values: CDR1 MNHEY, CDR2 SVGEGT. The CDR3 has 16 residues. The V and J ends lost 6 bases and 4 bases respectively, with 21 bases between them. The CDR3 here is CASSWTGLRVGTEAFF. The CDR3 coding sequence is TGTGCCAGCAGCTGGACCGGTCTTAGGGTCGGCACTGAAGCTTTCTTT.

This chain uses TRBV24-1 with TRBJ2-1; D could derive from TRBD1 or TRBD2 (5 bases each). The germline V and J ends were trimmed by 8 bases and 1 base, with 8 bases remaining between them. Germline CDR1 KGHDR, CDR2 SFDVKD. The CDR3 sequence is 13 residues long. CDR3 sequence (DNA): TGTGCCACCACTGGGGGTTCCTACAATGAGCAGTTCTTC. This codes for CATTGGSYNEQFF.

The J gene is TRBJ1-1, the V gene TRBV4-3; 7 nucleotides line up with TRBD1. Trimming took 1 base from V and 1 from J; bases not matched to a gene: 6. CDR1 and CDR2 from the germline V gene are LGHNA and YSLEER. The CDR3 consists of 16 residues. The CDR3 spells CASSQGWWDRNTEAFF. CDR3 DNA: TGCGCCAGCAGCCAAGGGTGGTGGGACAGGAACACTGAAGCTTTCTTT.

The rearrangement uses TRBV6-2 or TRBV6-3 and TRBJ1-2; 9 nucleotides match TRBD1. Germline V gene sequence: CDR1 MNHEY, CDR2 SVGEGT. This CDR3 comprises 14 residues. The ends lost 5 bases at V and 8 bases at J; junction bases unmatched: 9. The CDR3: CASSGSGTGHGYTF. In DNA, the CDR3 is TGTGCCAGCAGTGGATCCGGGACAGGGCACGGCTACACCTTC.

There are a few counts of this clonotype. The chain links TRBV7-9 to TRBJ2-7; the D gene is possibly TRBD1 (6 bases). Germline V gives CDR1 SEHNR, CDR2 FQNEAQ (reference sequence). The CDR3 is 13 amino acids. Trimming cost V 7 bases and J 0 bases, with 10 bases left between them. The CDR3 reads CASTGHPSYEQYF. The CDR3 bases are TGTGCCAGCACGGGACATCCCTCCTACGAGCAGTACTTC. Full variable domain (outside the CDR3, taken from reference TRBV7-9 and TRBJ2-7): DTGVSQNPRHKITKRGQNVTFRCDPISEHNRLYWYRQTLGQGPEFLTYFQNEAQLEKSRLLSDRFSAERPKGSFSTLEIQRTEQGDSAMYLCASTGHPSYEQYFGPGTRLTVT.

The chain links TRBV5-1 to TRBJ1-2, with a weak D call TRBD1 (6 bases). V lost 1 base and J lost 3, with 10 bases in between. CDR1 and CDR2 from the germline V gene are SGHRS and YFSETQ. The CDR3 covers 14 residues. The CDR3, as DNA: TGCGCCAGCAGCTTGCCAGGGGCGGACTATGGCTACACCTTC. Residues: CASSLPGADYGYTF.

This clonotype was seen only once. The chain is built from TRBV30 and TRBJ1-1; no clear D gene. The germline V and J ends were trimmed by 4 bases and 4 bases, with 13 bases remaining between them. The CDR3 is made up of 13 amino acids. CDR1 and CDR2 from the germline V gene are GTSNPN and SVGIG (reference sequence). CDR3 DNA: TGTGCCTGGAACGGCGGCGTGAGCACTGAAGCTTTCTTT. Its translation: CAWNGGVSTEAFF.

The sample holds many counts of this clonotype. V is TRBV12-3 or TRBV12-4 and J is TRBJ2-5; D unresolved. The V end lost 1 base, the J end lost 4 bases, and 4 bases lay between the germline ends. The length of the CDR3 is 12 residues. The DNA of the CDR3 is TGTGCCAGCAGTTTAGGGGTAGAGACCCAGTACTTC. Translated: CASSLGVETQYF.

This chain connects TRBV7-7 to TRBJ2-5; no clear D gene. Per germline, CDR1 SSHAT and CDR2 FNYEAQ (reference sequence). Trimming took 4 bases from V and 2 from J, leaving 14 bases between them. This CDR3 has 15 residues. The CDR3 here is CASSSGRKLQETQYF. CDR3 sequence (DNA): TGTGCCAGCAGCTCAGGACGAAAGCTACAAGAGACCCAGTACTTC.

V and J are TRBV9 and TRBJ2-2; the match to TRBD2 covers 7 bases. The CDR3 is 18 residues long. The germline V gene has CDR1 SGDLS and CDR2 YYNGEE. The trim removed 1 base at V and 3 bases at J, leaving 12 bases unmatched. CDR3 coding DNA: TGTGCCAGCAGCGTAAAAGGACTCGGCGGGGGAGACACCGGGGAGCTGTTTTTT. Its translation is CASSVKGLGGGDTGELFF.